This T cell receptor beta chain was sequenced during a study of shared clonotypes between healthy human individuals. Naive CD8 cells were CD45RO-negative, positively selected for CCR7, excluding terminally differentiated effector memory CD45RA+ cells. Repertoires were generated with immunoSEQ multiplex PCR, while TCRdb's copy carries only in-frame clones and drops some. The data hold roughly 890,000 clones, with about 91% observed a single time. Looked up from germline, CDR1 is MNHEY and CDR2 is SVGAGI. V dropped 4 bases and J dropped 1 base, with 10 bases sitting between them. The CDR3 totals 14 residues.

This TCR was sampled from a man in his thirties or forties in good health. Input material: naive CD8+ T cells sorted from blood. This chain joins TRBV6-5 and TRBJ2-5, with D possibly TRBD1 on 5 matching bases. The CDR3 DNA sequence: TGTGCCAGCAGTTCCAGGGTCCGCCAAGAGACCCAGTACTTC. This encodes CASSSRVRQETQYF.